This TCR beta chain was recovered during a study of cytomegalovirus exposure and HLA in healthy donors (TCRdb year 2017). Background on the whole study: An earlier analysis of under 600 of the donors reported roughly 270 Gb of sequence data and 100 million to 130 million unique TCR beta sequences from 190 million or so T cells. Among the roughly 430 genotyped donors, approximately 76% belonged to the genetic ancestry cluster associated with self-reported Caucasian donors. Across some 400 genotyped donors of the cohort, an average of about 240,000 unique TCR beta nucleotide sequences per donor were sequenced, and roughly 17% of those sequences were non-productive. The study was designed to test whether signatures of past pathogen exposure could be identified by cataloging public T cell receptors. Roughly five DR-DQ haplotypes were treated as single units for association and clustering because of strong linkage in the cohort. All discovery cohort repertoires had been generated using a single sequencing platform. Rather than using new phenotypic data, the later analysis identified candidate immune exposures from TCR beta sequences and from how often those sequences occurred across donors. The T cell repertoires of 666 subjects were profiled by immunosequencing and related to cytomegalovirus serostatus. Class I and class II HLA loci were covered by the typing at four-digit resolution. To study patterns of TCR occurrence, a later analysis re-analyzed previously published TCR beta repertoires from hundreds of donors and added high-resolution HLA genotyping. Typing coverage differed by locus: A, B, C, DRB1 and DQB1 were typed in roughly 620-630 donors, DQA1 in around 500, DPA1 in 600 to 610, and DPB1 in roughly 450. Genome-wide SNP genotypes for about 55% of the 666 donors were used in a later genetic analysis, which treated that subset as a discovery cohort. To decide whether each TCR beta V gene segment behaved as functional or pseudogenic, an earlier analysis of fewer than 750 of the donors relied on high-throughput TCR beta sequencing. Donor age, sex, ethnicity and CMV serostatus were compiled together with the repertoire data. To predict cytomegalovirus infection status, the study combined high-throughput TCR immunosequencing, statistical association of individual TCRs with disease status, and machine learning. An early release covering some 640 HLA-typed donors comprised about 290 gigabases of sequencing data and 65 million to 100 million unique TCR sequences. Along with the approximately 650-subject first cohort, a separate validation cohort of 120 different subjects was used. The paper's findings and limits, for the study overall: The classifier was reported to diagnose cytomegalovirus status with high specificity and sensitivity in both the original and validation cohorts. In vitro tests confirmed that a few of the cytomegalovirus-associated TCR beta chains recognize cytomegalovirus antigens. Assigning TCR associations to individual alleles was difficult when HLA alleles, especially DR and DQ, strongly co-occurred. The cohort was sequenced for TCR beta chains only, and without alpha or paired-chain data the features that could be detected were limited. A later analysis reported that several top co-occurrence clusters appeared linked to parvovirus B19, influenza, CMV and Epstein-Barr virus. Most TCR sequences were seen in very few donors, while some public TCRs were found in many individuals. V-gene and J-gene trimming of TCR beta chains was associated with a missense DCLRE1C variant in a later genetic analysis, and the association was replicated in an independent cohort. Immune exposure information for the cohort was limited to CMV serostatus. In a later analysis, most CMV-associated TCR beta chains were found to appear HLA-restricted, with HLA associations seemingly driven largely by CMV exposure. A further reported finding was that TCR beta sequences accurately predicted the HLA-A and HLA-B alleles for most subjects in the first cohort. A total of about 150 TCR beta chains were listed by the study as associated with cytomegalovirus. Because counts were too low, about 17 rarely observed V segments, including chromosome 9 orphons, were excluded from the earlier analysis of several hundred of the donors. Compared with the approximately 700-donor mean, donors in an Asian-associated ancestry cluster had fewer N-insertions in productive TCRs, according to a later genetic analysis. Because HLA typing was unavailable for some donors at each locus, only the typed subset was used in association tests. An earlier analysis of some 560 of the donors showed that most TCR beta V segments appeared in productive rearrangements either about 90% or about 30% of the time, which broadly matched IMGT annotations. The authors suggested that the approach could potentially be generalized to other disease states and immunological phenotypes. A cluster of highly shared sequence variants was judged likely to represent a technical artifact of the sequencing pipeline. In a later analysis, HLA-associated TCR beta chains showed more clonal expansion and lower generation probabilities than non-associated chains that were equally common. Linkage disequilibrium might explain the correlated functional status among segregating V segments, but an unknown experimental factor could not be excluded. In a later analysis, around 15,000 TCR beta sequences were associated with specific HLA alleles at a false discovery rate of 0.05. According to a later analysis, TCR association rates differed among HLA loci, with DRB1 alleles showing the most associated TCRs and HLA-C alleles showing the fewest. Roughly uniform sequencing depth across donors was assumed in presence/absence analyses, although this assumption may not hold. Because the 87-base-pair reads could not distinguish some IMGT-functional V segments, including TRBV6-2 and TRBV6-3, those segments were excluded.

Remarks on this clone: Its binding antigen is unknown. No much larger clone is present one base from it, and per-base qualities are unavailable.

The cohort comprised around 700 healthy bone marrow donors. At the time of sampling, all cohort members were nominally healthy, though unrecorded immune exposures were likely present. The donor was CMV seronegative and was included in the group of about 350 seronegative cohort members. Every donor gave a peripheral blood sample, and the peripheral blood mononuclear cells from that sample were used for TCR beta sequencing. Genomic DNA extraction from the blood cell samples was performed with the Qiagen DNeasy Blood Extraction Kit. Library creation used the immunoSEQ multiplex PCR assay. The multiplex PCR relied on a mix of 60 forward primers for TCR Vbeta segments and 13 reverse primers for TCR Jbeta segments. Amplification of the CDR3 region of rearranged TCR beta genes was performed with a multiplex PCR assay on genomic DNA. The Illumina HiSeq System was used to sequence the amplified TCR beta libraries as 87-base-pair reads. Per the original workflow: Across the 700 or so repertoires, a later analysis counted some 81 million unique TCR beta chains, roughly 11 million of which were shared by at least two donors. Raw reads were error-corrected and collapsed into unique sequences with a nearest-neighbor algorithm that merged closely related sequences to remove PCR and sequencing errors. CDR3 sequences were aligned to IMGT reference sequences to assign V, D and J gene segments. For a sequence to be retained, at least a six-nucleotide match to both a V gene segment and a J gene segment was required. A rearrangement counted as productive if the CDR3 had no stop codons and remained in frame with V and J, and every other rearrangement counted as non-productive. Following IMGT convention, CDR3 was defined as the stretch from the second conserved V-encoded cysteine to the conserved J-encoded phenylalanine. Sequences without an unambiguous match to a single V gene segment were excluded from the earlier analysis of 450 to 650 of the donors. An earlier analysis of approximately 590 of the donors called V segments functional above 56.7% productive rearrangements and segregating when the between-donor standard deviation exceeded 5%. To diagnose cytomegalovirus status from the catalog of TCR beta chain sequences, a statistical classification framework was built. A later analysis assigned V and J genes by comparing TCR nucleotide sequences with IMGT/GENE-DB human TR gene sequences. The TCRdist pipeline was used in a later analysis to assign CDR3 sequences and most-parsimonious VDJ recombination scenarios. A later analysis defined each TCR beta chain by its CDR3 amino acid sequence plus V-gene family, and excluded reads lacking a unique V-gene family. In a later analysis, some 600 highly shared, low-generation-probability nucleotide sequences were removed to address suspected cross-contamination and a sequencing artifact. For each public chain, a later analysis derived a clonal expansion index from normalized ranks of inferred template counts within each repertoire. In a later analysis, generation probabilities were computed using a VDJ recombination model fitted to out-of-frame rearrangements, and the results were checked against IGoR. In a later analysis, hypergeometric tests were used to score TCR-TCR, TCR-HLA and TCR-CMV co-occurrence, with a repertoire-size bias correction applied to TCR pairs. In a later analysis, false discovery rates were estimated by permuting HLA or CMV assignments 20 times. In a later analysis, co-occurring TCRs were grouped with DBSCAN, and TCRdist sequence similarity was added when clustering was performed within HLA-allele-positive subsets. Co-occurrence clustering excluded repertoires with fewer than 30,000 or more than 120,000 public chains, plus five with anomalous nucleotide sharing. The table comes from immuneACCESS by way of TCRdb, which keeps in-frame sequences with V and J called. Part of the clones is missing from these tables; in studies checked, under half for an unresolved V gene and the rest for unknown reasons. D and trimming were read from the DNA, whereas the V and J calls and clone size are those reported in that table. For this sample the table gives 150,000 or so clones, of which approximately 81% were detected only once. Of the sample, roughly 1% falls within the top ten clones.

Taken from the germline V gene, the CDR1 and CDR2 loops are SGDLS and YYNGEE. V is shortened by 0 bases, J by 11 bases, and the region joining them spans 11 bases. Reading from cysteine to phenylalanine, the CDR3 counts 12 amino acids. Only the CDR3 region is kept as DNA, spanning 36 bases read in frame from base 1. Sequenced sample: PBMCs. This chain joins TRBV9 to TRBJ1-1; 5 matching bases give a weak D call of TRBD1. The TCR originated in a man aged 25-45 years in good health and CMV-seronegative. The DNA is as follows: TGTGCCAGCAGCGTAGAGGAGGGGTCGGCTTTCTTT. The encoded protein is CASSVEEGSAFF.